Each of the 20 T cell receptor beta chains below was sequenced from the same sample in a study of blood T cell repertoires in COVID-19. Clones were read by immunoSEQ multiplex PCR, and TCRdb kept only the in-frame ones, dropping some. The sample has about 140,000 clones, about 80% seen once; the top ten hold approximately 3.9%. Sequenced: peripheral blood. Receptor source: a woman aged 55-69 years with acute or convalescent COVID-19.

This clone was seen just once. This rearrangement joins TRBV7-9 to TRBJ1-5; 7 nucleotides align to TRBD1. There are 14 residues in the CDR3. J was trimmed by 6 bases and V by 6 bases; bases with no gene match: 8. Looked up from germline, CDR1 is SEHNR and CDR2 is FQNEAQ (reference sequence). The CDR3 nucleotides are TGTGCCAGCAGTCCTCAGGGGGTCGGTCAGCCCCAGCATTTT. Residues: CASSPQGVGQPQHF.

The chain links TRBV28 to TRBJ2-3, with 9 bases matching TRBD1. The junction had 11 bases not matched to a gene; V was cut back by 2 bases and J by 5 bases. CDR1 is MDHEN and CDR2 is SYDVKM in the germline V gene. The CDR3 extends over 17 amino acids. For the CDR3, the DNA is TGTGCCAGCAGTTTACCTACAGGGGGCGCTTATGGAGATACGCAGTATTTT. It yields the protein CASSLPTGGAYGDTQYF.

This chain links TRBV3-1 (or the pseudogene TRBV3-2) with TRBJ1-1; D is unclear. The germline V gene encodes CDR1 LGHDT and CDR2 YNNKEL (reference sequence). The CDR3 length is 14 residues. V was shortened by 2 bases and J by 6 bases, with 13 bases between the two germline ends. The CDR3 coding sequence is TGTGCCAGCAGCCAACACGGGTCCGGGGCTGAAGCTTTCTTT. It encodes CASSQHGSGAEAFF.

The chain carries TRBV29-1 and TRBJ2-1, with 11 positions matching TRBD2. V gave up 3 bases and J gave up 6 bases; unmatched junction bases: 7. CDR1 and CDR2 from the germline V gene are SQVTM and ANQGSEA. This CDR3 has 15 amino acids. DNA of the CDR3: TGCAGCGTTGAGAGGTTTGGACTAGCGGGCAATGAGCAGTTCTTC. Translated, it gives CSVERFGLAGNEQFF.

The CDR3 protein is CASTPTVSNQPQHF. CDR3 bases: TGTGCCAGCACCCCGACAGTTAGCAATCAGCCCCAGCATTTT. V gene TRBV7-2 combines with J gene TRBJ1-5, with D possibly TRBD1 on 5 matching bases. This CDR3 spans 14 amino acids. Germline CDR1 reads SGHTA; CDR2 reads FQGNSA. V dropped 7 bases and J dropped 0 bases, with 10 bases sitting between them.

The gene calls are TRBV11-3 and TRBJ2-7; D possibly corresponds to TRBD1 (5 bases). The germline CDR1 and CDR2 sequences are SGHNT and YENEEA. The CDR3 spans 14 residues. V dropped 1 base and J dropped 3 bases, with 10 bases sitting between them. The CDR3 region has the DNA TGTGCCAGCAGCTTAGGGGCAGGGAACTACGAGCAGTACTTC. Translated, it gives CASSLGAGNYEQYF.

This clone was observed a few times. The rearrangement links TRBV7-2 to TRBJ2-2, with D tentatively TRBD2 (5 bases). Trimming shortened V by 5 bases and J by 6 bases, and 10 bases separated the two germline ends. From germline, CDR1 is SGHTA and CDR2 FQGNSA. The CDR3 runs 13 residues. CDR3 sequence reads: CASSLMEAGELFF. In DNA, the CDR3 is TGTGCCAGCAGCCTCATGGAGGCCGGGGAGCTGTTTTTT.

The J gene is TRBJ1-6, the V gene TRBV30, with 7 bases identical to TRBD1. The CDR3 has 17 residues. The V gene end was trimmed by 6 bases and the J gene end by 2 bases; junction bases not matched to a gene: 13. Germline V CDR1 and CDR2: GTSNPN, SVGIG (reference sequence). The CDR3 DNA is TGTGCCTGTCGGCGGGGCCAGGGGGAGGCCTATAATTCACCCCTCCACTTT. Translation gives CACRRGQGEAYNSPLHF. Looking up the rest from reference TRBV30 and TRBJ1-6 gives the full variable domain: SQTIHQWPATLVQPVGSPLSLECTVEGTSNPNLYWYRQAAGRGLQLLFYSVGIGQISSEVPQNLSASRPQDRQFILSSKKLLLSDSGFYLCACRRGQGEAYNSPLHFGNGTRLTVT.

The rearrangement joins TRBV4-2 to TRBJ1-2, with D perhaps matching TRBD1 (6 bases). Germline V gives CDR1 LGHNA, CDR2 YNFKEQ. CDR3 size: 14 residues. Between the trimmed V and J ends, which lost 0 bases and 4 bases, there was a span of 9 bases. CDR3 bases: TGTGCCAGCAGCCAAGATATGGACAGCTATGGCTACACCTTC. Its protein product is CASSQDMDSYGYTF.

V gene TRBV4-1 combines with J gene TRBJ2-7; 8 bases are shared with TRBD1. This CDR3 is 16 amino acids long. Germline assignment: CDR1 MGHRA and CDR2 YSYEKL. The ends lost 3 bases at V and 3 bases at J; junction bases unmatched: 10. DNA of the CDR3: TGCGCCAGCAGCCACTACCTTCGGACAGGGAACTACGAGCAGTACTTC. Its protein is CASSHYLRTGNYEQYF.

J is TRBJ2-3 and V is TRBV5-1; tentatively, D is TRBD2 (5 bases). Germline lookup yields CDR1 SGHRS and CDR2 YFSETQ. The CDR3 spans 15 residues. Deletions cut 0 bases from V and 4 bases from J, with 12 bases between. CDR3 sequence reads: CASSLDGKVADTQYF. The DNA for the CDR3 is TGCGCCAGCAGCTTGGACGGGAAGGTCGCAGATACGCAGTATTTT.

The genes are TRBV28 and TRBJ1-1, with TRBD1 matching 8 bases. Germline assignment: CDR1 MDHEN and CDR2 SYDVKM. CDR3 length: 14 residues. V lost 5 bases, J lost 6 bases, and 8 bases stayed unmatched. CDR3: CASSPRTGRAEAFF. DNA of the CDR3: TGTGCCAGCAGTCCTCGGACAGGGAGGGCTGAAGCTTTCTTT.

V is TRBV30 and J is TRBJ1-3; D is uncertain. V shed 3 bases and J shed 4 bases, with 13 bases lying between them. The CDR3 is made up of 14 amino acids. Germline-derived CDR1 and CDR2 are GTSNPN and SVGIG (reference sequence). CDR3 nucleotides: TGTGCCTGGAGAAAGGGAGGAGGGGGAAACACCATATATTTT. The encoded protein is CAWRKGGGGNTIYF. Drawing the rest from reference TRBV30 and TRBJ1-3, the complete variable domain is SQTIHQWPATLVQPVGSPLSLECTVEGTSNPNLYWYRQAAGRGLQLLFYSVGIGQISSEVPQNLSASRPQDRQFILSSKKLLLSDSGFYLCAWRKGGGGNTIYFGEGSWLTVV.

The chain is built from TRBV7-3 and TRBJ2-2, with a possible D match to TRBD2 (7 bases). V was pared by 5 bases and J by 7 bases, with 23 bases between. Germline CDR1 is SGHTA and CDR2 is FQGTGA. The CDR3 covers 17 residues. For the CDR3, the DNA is TGTGCCAGCAGCCCGCAGACCTCGGGGGGCTCGGTCGGGGAGCTGTTTTTT. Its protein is CASSPQTSGGSVGELFF. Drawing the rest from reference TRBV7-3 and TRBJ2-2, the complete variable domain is GAGVSQTPSNKVTEKGKYVELRCDPISGHTALYWYRQSLGQGPEFLIYFQGTGAADDSGLPNDRFFAVRPEGSVSTLKIQRTERGDSAVYLCASSPQTSGGSVGELFFGEGSRLTVL.

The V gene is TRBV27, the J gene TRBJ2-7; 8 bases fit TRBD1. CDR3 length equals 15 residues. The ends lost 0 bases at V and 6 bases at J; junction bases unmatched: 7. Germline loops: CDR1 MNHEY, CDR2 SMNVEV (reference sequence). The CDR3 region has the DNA TGTGCCAGCAGTTTATCCAGGACAGGGAAGCTCGAGCAGTACTTC. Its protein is CASSLSRTGKLEQYF.

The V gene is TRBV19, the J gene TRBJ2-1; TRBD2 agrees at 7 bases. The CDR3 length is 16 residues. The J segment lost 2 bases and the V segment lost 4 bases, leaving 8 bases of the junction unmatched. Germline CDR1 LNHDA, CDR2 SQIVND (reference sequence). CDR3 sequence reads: CASSSPTGTTYNEQFF. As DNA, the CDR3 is TGTGCCAGTAGTAGCCCGACGGGGACTACCTACAATGAGCAGTTCTTC.

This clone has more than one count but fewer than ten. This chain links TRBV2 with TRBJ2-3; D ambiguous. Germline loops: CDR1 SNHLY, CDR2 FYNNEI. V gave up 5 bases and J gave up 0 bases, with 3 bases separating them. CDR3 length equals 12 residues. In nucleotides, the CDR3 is TGTGCCAGCAGTCAGAGCACAGATACGCAGTATTTT. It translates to CASSQSTDTQYF.

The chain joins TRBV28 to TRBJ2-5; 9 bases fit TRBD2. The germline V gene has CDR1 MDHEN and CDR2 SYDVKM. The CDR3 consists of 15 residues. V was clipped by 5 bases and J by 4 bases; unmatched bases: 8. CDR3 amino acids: CASSPLGGRGETQYF. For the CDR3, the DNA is TGTGCCAGCAGTCCACTCGGCGGGAGGGGAGAGACCCAGTACTTC.

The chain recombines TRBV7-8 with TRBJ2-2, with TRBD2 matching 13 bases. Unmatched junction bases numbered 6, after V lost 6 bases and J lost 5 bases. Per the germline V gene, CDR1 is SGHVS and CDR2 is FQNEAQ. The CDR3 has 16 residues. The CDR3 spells CASRLAGGLQTGELFF. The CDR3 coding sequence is TGTGCCAGCAGACTAGCGGGAGGGCTTCAAACCGGGGAGCTGTTTTTT.

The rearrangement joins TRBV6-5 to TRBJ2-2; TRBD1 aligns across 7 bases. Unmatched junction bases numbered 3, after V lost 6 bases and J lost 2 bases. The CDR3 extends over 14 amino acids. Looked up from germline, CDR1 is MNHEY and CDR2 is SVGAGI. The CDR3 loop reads CASRQGRNTGELFF. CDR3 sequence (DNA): TGTGCCAGCAGACAGGGGAGAAACACCGGGGAGCTGTTTTTT.